The text below deals with one T cell receptor (beta chain). What it binds is unknown. Sample treatment: some 19 received Ad26.COV2.S at low or high dose, single or two shots; about five received placebo; per-sample allocation not given. Following the first vaccine or placebo injection, samples were taken on day 63. With 2 bases removed from V and 6 bases from J, the gap between germline ends came to 8 bases. Germline V gene lookup returns CDR1 MDHEN and CDR2 SYDVKM. The CDR3 is made up of 13 amino acids. These data come from a study of Ad26.COV2.S vaccination and SARS-CoV-2 variants. The overall study: Once, or twice with 56 days between doses, Ad26.COV2.S was given intramuscularly. Whole-study results and caveats: Comparable non-spike TCR breadth was observed in vaccine and placebo recipients.

Assay: immunoSEQ multiplex PCR; the TCRdb copy retains only in-frame clones and omits some. The table includes around 320,000 clones, more than 75% detected once. The source material was peripheral blood, sampled in a trial of Ad26.COV2.S vaccine versus placebo. J is TRBJ2-4 and V is TRBV28; D ambiguous. This TCR came from a person aged 18-60 years who received the Ad26.COV2.S COVID-19 vaccine or a placebo. The chain's CDR3 is CASSLDTLNIQYF. The CDR3 DNA reads as TGTGCCAGCAGTTTAGACACCTTAAACATTCAGTACTTC.